This section outlines one T cell receptor (beta chain) sequence together with its context. Its antigen is unidentified. The entry originates in a study of shared clonotypes between healthy human individuals. Findings and limits, study-wide: Sorted-subset samples were not fully sequenced, rarefaction indicated.

Replicate PCRs run on sorted subsets employed around 200 ng DNA, 25,000 to 35,000 T cell genomes. Produced via immunoSEQ multiplex PCR; TCRdb's table is partial and in-frame only. This table has 2 million to 2.5 million clones, 85% to 95% appearing once. The germline V gene has CDR1 MGHDK and CDR2 SYGVNS. The CDR3 sequence is 18 residues long. Trimming left V 1 base short and J 0 bases short, with 18 bases between. Material: naive CD4+ T cells from PBMCs. Subset given: CD45RA+ positively selected. The origin of this receptor is a man aged 18 to 35 in good health. Some clones in this sample may be carry-over from other donors' samples. The rearrangement joins TRBV25-1 to TRBJ1-1; D perhaps matches TRBD1 (6 bases). The CDR3 sequence is CASSEWGARPPMNTEAFF. The CDR3 coding sequence is TGTGCCAGCAGTGAATGGGGGGCAAGGCCTCCGATGAACACTGAAGCTTTCTTT.